This TCR beta chain appears in the sequencing data of a study of OX40 agonist ivuxolimab in advanced cancers. TCRdb's copy holds only in-frame clones and misses some; the assay was immunoSEQ multiplex PCR. The table has about 61,000 clones, roughly 85% seen once. Source: CD4+ or CD8+ T cells sorted from blood, taken in a trial of the OX40 agonist ivuxolimab. The sequence derives from an adult with an advanced solid tumor such as melanoma, head and neck, liver or kidney cancer.

As DNA, the CDR3 is TGTGCCAGCAGCTTAGGGACAGGGGATACGCAGTATTTT. Residues: CASSLGTGDTQYF. V usage is TRBV7-9 and J usage is TRBJ2-3; TRBD1 agrees at 8 bases. Germline V gives CDR1 SEHNR, CDR2 FQNEAQ (reference sequence). Germline trimming cut 1 base from V and 6 bases from J; bases unmatched to any gene: 0. The CDR3 is made up of 13 amino acids.